Below are 19 T cell receptor beta chains sequenced from a single sample in a study of radiation and T cells in renal cell carcinoma. The table came from immunoSEQ multiplex PCR; TCRdb's copy has only in-frame clones and leaves some out. The sample shows 120,000 to 150,000 clones, 70% to 90% of them seen only once. Time point indicated: blood 4 weeks post-SBRT, at nephrectomy. Indicated treatment: 15 Gy SBRT to primary tumor, nephrectomy 4 weeks later. Material: blood, obtained from a patient whose treatment included radiotherapy and nephrectomy. The receptors were sampled from a woman aged 45-65 years with renal cell carcinoma.

The genes are TRBV5-1 and TRBJ1-4; D gene unclear. Between the trimmed V and J ends, which lost 4 bases and 4 bases, there was a span of 14 bases. Germline V gives CDR1 SGHRS, CDR2 YFSETQ. There are 15 residues in the CDR3. The CDR3 here is CASSPEAGSNEKLFF. In DNA form, the CDR3 reads TGCGCCAGCAGCCCGGAAGCGGGGAGTAATGAAAAACTGTTTTTT.

The chain links TRBV19 to TRBJ1-2, with D possibly being TRBD1 (6 bases). The CDR3 length is 14 residues. Germline V gene data show CDR1 as LNHDA and CDR2 as SQIVND (reference sequence). V was cut by 3 bases and J by 8 bases, with 16 bases left in between. CDR3 DNA sequence: TGTGCCAGTAGTATCGGCTCGCAGGGGCGAGGCTACACCTTC. This codes for CASSIGSQGRGYTF.

The rearrangement uses TRBV10-1 and TRBJ2-1; D perhaps matches TRBD2 (5 bases). Germline V gene lookup returns CDR1 WNHNN and CDR2 SYGVQD (reference sequence). CDR3 length: 12 amino acids. V lost 8 bases to trimming and J lost 6 bases, with 11 bases between them. CDR3 region: CASGPGGNEQFF. Here the CDR3 DNA reads TGCGCCAGCGGGCCAGGAGGCAATGAGCAGTTCTTC.

The chain carries TRBV5-4 and TRBJ2-7; D gene uncertain. CDR3 length: 13 residues. Trimming took off 1 base at V and 4 bases at J, with 9 bases between the two ends. Germline CDR1 is SGHNT and CDR2 is YYREEE (reference sequence). The CDR3 spells CASSLTEQYEQYF. CDR3 nucleotides: TGTGCCAGCAGCTTGACTGAGCAATACGAGCAGTACTTC. The variable domain in full, with the rest retrieved from reference TRBV5-4 and TRBJ2-7, is ETGVTQSPTHLIKTRGQQVTLRCSSQSGHNTVSWYQQALGQGPQFIFQYYREEENGRGNFPPRFSGLQFPNYSSELNVNALELDDSALYLCASSLTEQYEQYFGPGTRLTVT.

This clone was seen just once. CDR3 nucleotides: TGCGCCAGCAGCTTGTCAGCGAACACCGGGGAGCTGTTTTTT. Residues: CASSLSANTGELFF. The J gene is TRBJ2-2, the V gene TRBV5-1, with D uncertain. CDR3 size: 14 residues. In germline, CDR1 is SGHRS, CDR2 YFSETQ. V was trimmed by 1 base and J by 0 bases, leaving 4 bases between them. The full variable domain, its missing parts supplied by reference TRBV5-1 and TRBJ2-2, is KAGVTQTPRYLIKTRGQQVTLSCSPISGHRSVSWYQQTPGQGLQFLFEYFSETQRNKGNFPGRFSGRQFSNSRSEMNVSTLELGDSALYLCASSLSANTGELFFGEGSRLTVL.

The chain joins TRBV27 to TRBJ2-2, with 10 positions matching TRBD1. Germline CDR1 and CDR2: MNHEY and SMNVEV (reference sequence). The J segment lost 1 base and the V segment lost 5 bases, leaving 10 bases of the junction unmatched. This CDR3 is 18 amino acids long. CDR3 sequence: CASSQSGDRGRNTGELFF. As DNA, the CDR3 is TGTGCCAGCAGTCAATCAGGCGACAGGGGGCGGAACACCGGGGAGCTGTTTTTT.

The V and J genes are TRBV15 and TRBJ1-1; 7 bases are shared with TRBD1. The J segment lost 1 base and the V segment lost 4 bases, leaving 3 bases of the junction unmatched. This CDR3 has 14 residues. Germline V gene sequence: CDR1 LNHNV, CDR2 YYDKDF (reference sequence). This CDR3 reads CATSTRTGNTEAFF. CDR3 in DNA: TGTGCCACCAGCACCCGGACAGGGAACACTGAAGCTTTCTTT. Based on the CDR3 plus reference TRBV15 and TRBJ1-1, the full variable domain is DAMVIQNPRYQVTQFGKPVTLSCSQTLNHNVMYWYQQKSSQAPKLLFHYYDKDFNNEADTPDNFQSRRPNTSFCFLDIRSPGLGDTAMYLCATSTRTGNTEAFFGQGTRLTVV.

There are a few counts of this clone. This chain uses TRBV7-9 with TRBJ2-7; 7 nucleotides line up with TRBD1. Trimming at V came to 8 bases and at J to 3 bases, leaving 10 bases not matched to a gene. The CDR3 has 14 amino acids. Germline CDR1 is SEHNR and CDR2 is FQNEAQ (reference sequence). CDR3 protein: CASEGGQGSYEQYF. The CDR3 DNA is TGTGCCAGCGAAGGGGGCCAGGGAAGCTACGAGCAGTACTTC.

The V gene is TRBV6-5, the J gene TRBJ2-1; D remains unclear. Between the trimmed V and J ends, which lost 1 base and 6 bases, there was a span of 7 bases. Per germline, CDR1 MNHEY and CDR2 SVGAGI. The CDR3 spans 13 residues. CDR3 nucleotide sequence: TGTGCCAGCAGTTACTTAGGCGGCAATGAGCAGTTCTTC. Translating gives CASSYLGGNEQFF.

Here the CDR3 DNA reads TGTGCCAGTAGTCCCAGGAGAGGTAGTAATGAAAAACTGTTTTTT. This codes for CASSPRRGSNEKLFF. This sequence joins TRBV19 and TRBJ1-4; D not certain. Trimming removed 5 bases at V and 4 bases at J, with 14 bases between. This CDR3 comprises 15 residues. Germline values: CDR1 LNHDA, CDR2 SQIVND (reference sequence).

The V and J genes are TRBV6-6 and TRBJ2-1, with 10 positions matching TRBD1. V lost 5 bases, J lost 9 bases, and 4 bases stayed unmatched. This CDR3 is built from 13 residues. Germline V gene data show CDR1 as MNHNY and CDR2 as SVGAGI (reference sequence). The CDR3: CASSPGQGSEQFF. The CDR3 DNA follows: TGTGCCAGCAGTCCGGGACAGGGGAGTGAGCAGTTCTTC.

CDR3 nucleotide sequence: TGCGCCAGCAGCCAATTTCTGGGCCCTAATGAAAAACTGTTTTTT. Translated, it gives CASSQFLGPNEKLFF. J is TRBJ1-4 and V is TRBV4-3; no reliable D call. V lost 2 bases to trimming and J lost 3 bases, with 10 bases between them. Germline V gene lookup returns CDR1 LGHNA and CDR2 YSLEER. This CDR3 comprises 15 residues.

The chain joins TRBV5-6 to TRBJ2-3; D is possibly TRBD2 (5 bases). Germline V gene sequence: CDR1 SGHDT, CDR2 YYEEEE. Trimming took off 5 bases at V and 0 bases at J, with 16 bases between the two ends. There are 16 residues in the CDR3. The CDR3 DNA reads as TGTGCCAGCAGTTCCCCCTGGCGGAGGAGCACAGATACGCAGTATTTT. Amino acid sequence: CASSSPWRRSTDTQYF.

The chain has TRBV9 and TRBJ1-6, with 8 bases fitting TRBD1. Per germline, CDR1 SGDLS and CDR2 YYNGEE. The CDR3 totals 18 residues. The J segment lost 10 bases and the V segment lost 0 bases, leaving 15 bases of the junction unmatched. CDR3 nucleotides: TGTGCCAGCAGCGTAGCAGGAACAGGGGGAGGGAGGAGCTCACCCCTCCACTTT. This gives the protein CASSVAGTGGGRSSPLHF.

The chain joins TRBV11-2 to TRBJ2-7; 8 positions match TRBD1. The CDR3 loop spans 13 amino acids. Trimming removed 2 bases from V and 6 bases from J; junction bases left unmatched: 3. Germline V gene data show CDR1 as SGHAT and CDR2 as FQNNGV. CDR3 sequence (DNA): TGTGCCAGCAGCTTAATTACAGGGGGCGAGCAGTACTTC. Translating gives CASSLITGGEQYF.

The chain links TRBV7-9 to TRBJ1-1, with D hard to call. CDR1 and CDR2 from the germline V gene are SEHNR and FQNEAQ (reference sequence). The V gene lost 3 bases and the J gene lost 1 base, with 6 bases spanning the gap. This CDR3 has 13 residues. The DNA of the CDR3 is TGTGCCAGCAGCTTTAAACAGAACACTGAAGCTTTCTTT. It is translated as CASSFKQNTEAFF. The full variable domain, in which reference TRBV7-9 and TRBJ1-1 provide the parts outside the CDR3, is DTGVSQNPRHKITKRGQNVTFRCDPISEHNRLYWYRQTLGQGPEFLTYFQNEAQLEKSRLLSDRFSAERPKGSFSTLEIQRTEQGDSAMYLCASSFKQNTEAFFGQGTRLTVV.

This clone was seen only once. The chain combines TRBV18 with TRBJ2-1; 10 nucleotides match TRBD2. J was trimmed by 3 bases and V by 2 bases; bases with no gene match: 4. From germline, CDR1 is KGHSH and CDR2 LQKENI. The CDR3 is 16 residues long. CDR3 amino acids: CASSPSSGGDYNEQFF. CDR3 nucleotides: TGTGCCAGCTCACCATCTAGCGGGGGAGACTACAATGAGCAGTTCTTC.

This clone was seen a single time. The chain couples TRBV2 to TRBJ2-6; no clear D. From germline, CDR1 is SNHLY and CDR2 FYNNEI. The CDR3 loop spans 13 amino acids. The V gene lost 9 bases and the J gene lost 0 bases, with 6 bases spanning the gap. This CDR3 is CASTLSGANVLTF. CDR3 sequence (DNA): TGTGCCAGTACCCTCTCTGGGGCCAACGTCCTGACTTTC.

The genes are TRBV2 and TRBJ2-1; 10 bases align to TRBD1. The CDR3 has 14 amino acids. Losses at the gene ends were 9 bases for V and 7 bases for J; bases not matched to a gene: 9. The germline V gene has CDR1 SNHLY and CDR2 FYNNEI. Here the CDR3 DNA reads TGTGCCAGTGGTTGGGACAGGGGAGGGAATGAGCAGTTCTTC. Protein product: CASGWDRGGNEQFF.